These 11 T cell receptor beta chains were all obtained from the same sample, sequenced in a study of naive and memory T cell subsets. Points from the study as a whole: Possibly reflecting memory cells re-expressing CD45RA, a few larger clonotypes occurred in naive repertoires, especially CD8.

These TCRs are of unknown antigen specificity. Two oligonucleotides, mixed equimolar, formed the beta constant-region primer covering TRBC1 and TRBC2. Four rounds of PCR amplified the ligated cDNA using nested alpha and beta constant-region primers plus SP2. TCRdb reprocessed the UMI-ligation and nested PCR reads with MiXCR, giving one entry per CDR3 protein. Of about 150,000 distinct CDR3 sequences listed, about 23% are singletons. Sequences were obtained from naive CD4+ T cells from blood. All receptors come from a human donor in good health.

The J gene is TRBJ1-4, the V gene TRBV6-1, with D hard to call. Germline loops: CDR1 MNHNS, CDR2 SASEGT. V was clipped by 5 bases and J by 8 bases, with 27 bases between them. This CDR3 spans 18 amino acids. The chain's CDR3 is CASSTLSAGGSGGEKLFF. CDR3 nucleotides: TGTGCCAGCAGTACCCTGTCGGCAGGCGGTTCAGGCGGAGAAAAACTGTTTTTT.

The gene calls are TRBV6-6 and TRBJ2-4, with a possible D match to TRBD2 (5 bases). The CDR3 has 15 residues. The V end was cut by 2 bases, the J end by 3 bases, with 11 bases between. The germline V gene has CDR1 MNHNY and CDR2 SVGAGI (reference sequence). The CDR3 nucleotides are TGTGCCAGCAGTTACGGCAGAGGAGGCAAAAACATTCAGTACTTC. Residues: CASSYGRGGKNIQYF.

V usage is TRBV11-2 and J usage is TRBJ2-6; unclear D gene. V was cut by 5 bases and J by 8 bases, with 10 bases left in between. The CDR3 is 13 amino acids. Per the germline V gene, CDR1 is SGHAT and CDR2 is FQNNGV. The CDR3 protein is CASSTLLSNVLTF. CDR3 in DNA: TGTGCCAGCAGCACCCTCCTGTCCAACGTCCTGACTTTC.

Ten or more counts support this clonotype. The V call is TRBV28, the J call TRBJ2-5, with 9 bases fitting TRBD2. This CDR3 is 15 amino acids long. After removal of 5 bases from V and 2 bases from J, the junction contained 6 bases not matched to a gene. Germline CDR1 MDHEN, CDR2 SYDVKM. As DNA, the CDR3 is TGTGCCAGCAGTCCCCCGACTAGCGGACAAGAGACCCAGTACTTC. This codes for CASSPPTSGQETQYF.

This chain links TRBV5-1 with TRBJ1-5; D is unclear. The CDR3 loop spans 13 amino acids. With 0 bases removed from V and 4 bases from J, the gap between germline ends came to 5 bases. Germline V CDR1 and CDR2: SGHRS, YFSETQ. The CDR3 DNA follows: TGCGCCAGCAGCTTGGTCCCTAATCAGCCCCAGCATTTT. Translating it yields CASSLVPNQPQHF.

This clonotype has just a few counts. The rearrangement links TRBV5-1 to TRBJ2-3, with 7 positions matching TRBD1. J lost 5 bases, V lost 4 bases, and 4 bases had no gene match. Germline-derived CDR1 and CDR2 are SGHRS and YFSETQ. The CDR3 has 13 amino acids. CDR3 sequence (DNA): TGCGCCAGCAGCAGGGACAGCTTAGATACGCAGTATTTT. Its protein product is CASSRDSLDTQYF.

The rearrangement joins TRBV12-3 or TRBV12-4 to TRBJ2-3; TRBD2 agrees at 8 bases. The length of the CDR3 is 15 residues. V lost 3 bases, J lost 5 bases, and 7 bases stayed unmatched. CDR3 sequence: CASSLAAGGQDTQYF. Written as DNA, the CDR3 is TGTGCCAGCAGTTTGGCGGCGGGAGGACAAGATACGCAGTATTTT.

This clonotype was seen a handful of times. The chain joins TRBV6-5 to TRBJ2-1; the match to TRBD2 covers 9 bases. Germline V CDR1 and CDR2: MNHEY, SVGAGI. With 6 bases clipped from V and 4 bases from J, the junction kept 10 bases outside the gene matches. The CDR3 is 16 residues long. CDR3 in DNA: TGTGCCAGCAGCCCCTTTGGGCTAGCGGGGTACAATGAGCAGTTCTTC. Protein: CASSPFGLAGYNEQFF.

This chain joins TRBV28 and TRBJ1-2; a weak D match, TRBD1 (5 bases). The CDR3 loop spans 14 amino acids. V was shortened by 5 bases and J by 4 bases, with 14 bases between the two germline ends. Germline CDR1 MDHEN, CDR2 SYDVKM. Here the CDR3 DNA reads TGTGCCAGCAGTGCGGGGGGAAGGCCCTATGGCTACACCTTC. This encodes CASSAGGRPYGYTF.

The V and J genes are TRBV11-2 and TRBJ2-7, with 9 bases lining up with TRBD2. Germline V gene sequence: CDR1 SGHAT, CDR2 FQNNGV. J was trimmed by 4 bases and V by 5 bases; bases with no gene match: 12. The CDR3 runs to 16 residues. CDR3 protein: CASSPQGSGSRYEQYF. The CDR3 DNA follows: TGTGCCAGCAGCCCCCAAGGTAGCGGGAGTAGGTACGAGCAGTACTTC.

The sample holds one count of this clonotype. Written as DNA, the CDR3 is TGTGCCAGCAGTTTATCCGCAGGGCATCATCAGGGGGCGCTTAAGACCCAGTACTTC. Translation: CASSLSAGHHQGALKTQYF. The rearrangement joins TRBV12-3 or TRBV12-4 to TRBJ2-5; 8 bases match TRBD1. This CDR3 region has 19 residues. V was pared by 2 bases and J by 6 bases, with 20 bases of the junction left unmatched.